A single sample is the source of the 21 T cell receptor beta chains below, sequenced in a study of OX40 agonist ivuxolimab in advanced cancers. Profiling relied on immunoSEQ multiplex PCR, and the TCRdb table lists in-frame clones only, not all of them. The table shows 55,000 to 75,000 clones, with 75% to 90% occurring only once. The material sequenced was CD4+ or CD8+ T cells sorted from blood, taken in a trial of the OX40 agonist ivuxolimab. The receptors were gathered from an adult with an advanced solid tumor such as melanoma, head and neck, liver or kidney cancer.

This clone was observed once. CDR3 DNA sequence: TGTGCCAGCTCGGCAGGACAGGGCCACGAGCAGTACTTC. This sequence encodes CASSAGQGHEQYF. The chain is built from TRBV18 and TRBJ2-7; 8 nucleotides align to TRBD1. The V segment lost 6 bases and the J segment 5 bases; nucleotides outside the gene matches: 6. Germline V gene lookup returns CDR1 KGHSH and CDR2 LQKENI. This CDR3 is built from 13 residues. The variable domain in full, completed from reference TRBV18 and TRBJ2-7, reads NAGVMQNPRHLVRRRGQEARLRCSPMKGHSHVYWYRQLPEEGLKFMVYLQKENIIDESGMPKERFSAEFPKEGPSILRIQQVVRGDSAAYFCASSAGQGHEQYFGPGTRLTVT.

The rearrangement links TRBV4-1 to TRBJ1-4; 7 bases are a match to TRBD1. Germline CDR1 MGHRA, CDR2 YSYEKL. CDR3 size: 15 residues. V was clipped by 2 bases and J by 4 bases; unmatched bases: 4. In DNA, the CDR3 is TGCGCCAGCAGCCAATCCGGGACAGTTAATGAAAAACTGTTTTTT. Translation: CASSQSGTVNEKLFF.

The genes are TRBV25-1 and TRBJ2-1; D might be TRBD1 (5 bases). CDR3 size: 14 residues. V shed 10 bases and J shed 3 bases, with 16 bases lying between them. Germline V lookup: CDR1 MGHDK, CDR2 SYGVNS. CDR3 in DNA: TGTGCCACCACGGAGCAGGGCCGCTACAATGAGCAGTTCTTC. It encodes CATTEQGRYNEQFF.

This chain links TRBV7-3 with TRBJ1-1; D perhaps matches TRBD1 (5 bases). Trimming stripped 1 base from V and 1 base from J, with 10 bases between. CDR1 and CDR2 from the germline V gene are SGHTA and FQGTGA. This CDR3 spans 15 amino acids. The CDR3 sequence: CASSLMGRGNTEAFF. CDR3 in DNA: TGTGCCAGCAGCTTAATGGGTAGGGGGAACACTGAAGCTTTCTTT.

This clone was seen just once. The chain joins TRBV6-1 to TRBJ2-7; 7 bases are shared with TRBD2. This CDR3 has 11 residues. Germline loops: CDR1 MNHNS, CDR2 SASEGT. Trimming cost V 3 bases and J 12 bases; bases outside gene matches: 5. This CDR3 reads CASSDRGGGYF. The CDR3 region has the DNA TGTGCCAGCAGTGACCGGGGCGGGGGGTACTTC.

This chain links TRBV30 with TRBJ1-5; perhaps TRBD1 as D (5 bases). Trimming pared 2 bases from V and 7 bases from J, leaving 9 bases between. The CDR3 loop spans 12 amino acids. In germline, CDR1 is GTSNPN, CDR2 SVGIG (reference sequence). The CDR3 bases are TGTGCCTGGAGTAGGGGTGGACAGCCCCAGCATTTT. It yields the protein CAWSRGGQPQHF.

The V call is TRBV18, the J call TRBJ2-2; no clear D. Trimming left V 5 bases short and J 1 base short, with 5 bases between. CDR1 KGHSH and CDR2 LQKENI come from the germline V gene. This CDR3 is 13 amino acids long. The CDR3 nucleotides are TGTGCCAGCTCAGCACAGAACACCGGGGAGCTGTTTTTT. It encodes CASSAQNTGELFF.

This clone was detected a few times. The V gene is TRBV7-3, the J gene TRBJ1-1; D gene unclear. The germline V gene encodes CDR1 SGHTA and CDR2 FQGTGA. CDR3 length equals 15 residues. V lost 2 bases and J 1 base, leaving 11 bases between the germline ends. Written as DNA, the CDR3 is TGTGCCAGCAGCTTAGCCGGATTCGGGAACACTGAAGCTTTCTTT. This encodes CASSLAGFGNTEAFF.

The rearrangement links TRBV2 to TRBJ2-2, with TRBD1 matching 7 bases. V shed 4 bases, J shed 2 bases, and the junction held 16 bases outside the gene matches. The CDR3 consists of 19 residues. Germline loops: CDR1 SNHLY, CDR2 FYNNEI. The CDR3 protein is CASSVPVLATGANTGELFF. CDR3 bases: TGTGCCAGCAGTGTCCCTGTATTAGCTACAGGGGCCAACACCGGGGAGCTGTTTTTT.

The chain recombines TRBV5-5 with TRBJ2-7, with no clear D. V gave up 0 bases and J gave up 3 bases, with 4 bases separating them. The CDR3 totals 12 residues. Germline loops: CDR1 SGHKS, CDR2 YYEKEE (reference sequence). The CDR3 sequence is CASSLADYEQYF. Here the CDR3 DNA reads TGTGCCAGCAGCTTGGCAGACTACGAGCAGTACTTC.

V gene TRBV30 combines with J gene TRBJ1-3; no clear D gene. Trimming pared 3 bases from V and 3 bases from J, leaving 6 bases between. This CDR3 is built from 12 residues. Germline loops: CDR1 GTSNPN, CDR2 SVGIG (reference sequence). The CDR3 loop reads CAWRGFGNTIYF. CDR3 nucleotides: TGTGCCTGGAGGGGCTTTGGAAACACCATATATTTT.

The chain links TRBV5-1 to TRBJ1-1; D is ambiguous. This CDR3 region has 15 residues. Trimming took off 0 bases at V and 0 bases at J, with 9 bases between the two ends. The germline V gene encodes CDR1 SGHRS and CDR2 YFSETQ. The CDR3 is CASSLGHNLNTEAFF. The CDR3 nucleotides are TGCGCCAGCAGCTTGGGACACAATTTGAACACTGAAGCTTTCTTT.

The chain joins TRBV19 to TRBJ2-1; the D gene is possibly TRBD2 (6 bases). V dropped 6 bases and J dropped 7 bases, with 10 bases sitting between them. The CDR3 extends over 12 amino acids. Germline V gene sequence: CDR1 LNHDA, CDR2 SQIVND (reference sequence). The CDR3 loop is CASSQRANEQFF. In nucleotides, the CDR3 is TGTGCCAGTAGCCAGCGGGCTAATGAGCAGTTCTTC.

The CDR3, as DNA: TGTGCCAGCAATTGGGGGCCTACCGGGGAGCTGTTTTTT. Protein sequence: CASNWGPTGELFF. This chain connects TRBV2 to TRBJ2-2; D is perhaps TRBD1 (6 bases). CDR3 length: 13 amino acids. Germline V gene lookup returns CDR1 SNHLY and CDR2 FYNNEI. Deletions cut 7 bases from V and 5 bases from J, with 11 bases between.

This clone has only a few counts. The chain recombines TRBV6-1 with TRBJ2-7; 7 nucleotides agree with TRBD1. Germline V gene data show CDR1 as MNHNS and CDR2 as SASEGT. This CDR3 has 14 residues. Trimming cost V 5 bases and J 1 base; bases outside gene matches: 5. The DNA of the CDR3 is TGTGCCAGCAGTCCCGACAGGGTGTCCTACGAGCAGTACTTC. Amino acids: CASSPDRVSYEQYF.

This clone was seen only a few times. CDR3 protein: CATSRGGLLVLQFF. CDR3 bases: TGTGCCACCAGCAGAGGGGGACTTCTAGTTTTGCAGTTCTTC. The chain uses TRBV15 and TRBJ2-1, with D possibly matching TRBD2 (6 bases). Germline CDR1 LNHNV, CDR2 YYDKDF (reference sequence). This CDR3 has 14 residues. Trimming took off 1 base at V and 12 bases at J, with 16 bases between the two ends.

The chain joins TRBV27 to TRBJ1-5; 8 nucleotides match TRBD1. After removal of 6 bases from V and 1 base from J, the junction contained 8 bases not matched to a gene. Germline V lookup: CDR1 MNHEY, CDR2 SMNVEV (reference sequence). This CDR3 comprises 16 residues. CDR3 sequence (DNA): TGTGCCAGCAGCCCCGGACAGGGTGTGAGCAATCAGCCCCAGCATTTT. Its translation: CASSPGQGVSNQPQHF.

The chain couples TRBV11-2 to TRBJ2-5, with D unclear. Germline V CDR1 and CDR2: SGHAT, FQNNGV. The CDR3 consists of 12 residues. V lost 5 bases and J 5 bases, leaving 9 bases between the germline ends. CDR3 residues: CASSPIGETQYF. CDR3 bases: TGTGCCAGCAGCCCTATAGGGGAGACCCAGTACTTC. The full variable domain, with the rest looked up from reference TRBV11-2 and TRBJ2-5, is EAGVAQSPRYKIIEKRQSVAFWCNPISGHATLYWYQQILGQGPKLLIQFQNNGVVDDSQLPKDRFSAERLKGVDSTLKIQPAKLEDSAVYLCASSPIGETQYFGPGTRLLVL.

The chain combines TRBV27 with TRBJ2-1, with TRBD2 matching over 11 bases. The length of the CDR3 is 14 residues. CDR1 and CDR2 (germline): MNHEY, SMNVEV (reference sequence). Trimming cost V 5 bases and J 6 bases; bases outside gene matches: 3. DNA of the CDR3: TGTGCCAGCAGTCGGCTAGCGGGAGGCAATGAGCAGTTCTTC. It codes for CASSRLAGGNEQFF.

This rearrangement joins TRBV4-2 to TRBJ2-2; 9 nucleotides match TRBD1. The CDR3 is 15 residues long. Trimming took 5 bases from V and 4 from J; bases not matched to a gene: 5. The germline CDR1 and CDR2 sequences are LGHNA and YNFKEQ. CDR3 sequence: CASSSPTGGTGELFF. The CDR3 nucleotides are TGTGCCAGCAGCTCGCCGACAGGGGGCACCGGGGAGCTGTTTTTT.

The chain uses TRBV7-9 and TRBJ2-3; TRBD1 matches at 8 bases. The CDR3 covers 15 residues. In germline, CDR1 is SEHNR, CDR2 FQNEAQ (reference sequence). Trimming cost V 4 bases and J 4 bases; bases outside gene matches: 7. DNA of the CDR3: TGTGCCAGCAGCTCCCAGGGGGCTGGGGCAGATACGCAGTATTTT. The encoded protein is CASSSQGAGADTQYF.